This T cell receptor (beta chain) was recorded in a study of PD-1 blockade in classical Hodgkin lymphoma. Every patient had relapsed following autologous stem cell transplantation, and cohorts differed in brentuximab vedotin exposure. The CDR3 runs 12 residues. Germline V gene data show CDR1 as SNHLY and CDR2 as FYNNEI. V was shortened by 6 bases and J by 4 bases, with 7 bases between the two germline ends. Sequenced by immunoSEQ multiplex PCR; TCRdb stores in-frame clones only, minus some. The sample has thousands of clones, around 68% seen once. The TCR originated in a human donor with classical Hodgkin lymphoma. This material consisted of peripheral blood mononuclear cells (PBMCs), taken at baseline. This chain connects TRBV2 to TRBJ2-1; D is possibly TRBD1 or TRBD2 (5 bases each). Here the CDR3 DNA reads TGTGCCAGCAGGGGGGAGTACAATGAGCAGTTCTTC. Its translation is CASRGEYNEQFF.